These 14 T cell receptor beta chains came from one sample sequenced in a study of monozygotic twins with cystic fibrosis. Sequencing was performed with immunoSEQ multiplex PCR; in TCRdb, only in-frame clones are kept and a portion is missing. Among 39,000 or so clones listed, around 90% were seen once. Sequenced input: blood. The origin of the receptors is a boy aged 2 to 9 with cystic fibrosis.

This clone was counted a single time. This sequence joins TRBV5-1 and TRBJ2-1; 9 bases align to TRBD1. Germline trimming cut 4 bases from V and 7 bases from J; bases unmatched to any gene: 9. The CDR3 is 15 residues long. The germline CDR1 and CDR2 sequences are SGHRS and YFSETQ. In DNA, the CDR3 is TGCGCCAGCAGCCGGGACAGGGTTAGGGCTAATGAGCAGTTCTTC. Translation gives CASSRDRVRANEQFF.

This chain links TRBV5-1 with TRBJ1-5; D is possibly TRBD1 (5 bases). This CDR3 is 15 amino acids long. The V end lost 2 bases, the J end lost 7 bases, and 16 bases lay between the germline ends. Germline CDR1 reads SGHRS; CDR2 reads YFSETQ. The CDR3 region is CASSLTGLGRQPQHF. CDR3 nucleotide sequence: TGCGCCAGCAGCTTAACAGGTTTAGGCCGGCAGCCCCAGCATTTT.

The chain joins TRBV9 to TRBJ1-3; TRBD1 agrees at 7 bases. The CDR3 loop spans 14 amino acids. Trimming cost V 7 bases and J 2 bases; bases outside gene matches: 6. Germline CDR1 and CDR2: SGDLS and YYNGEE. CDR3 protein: CASSDRVAGNTIYF. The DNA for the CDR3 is TGTGCCAGCTCCGACAGGGTTGCTGGAAACACCATATATTTT.

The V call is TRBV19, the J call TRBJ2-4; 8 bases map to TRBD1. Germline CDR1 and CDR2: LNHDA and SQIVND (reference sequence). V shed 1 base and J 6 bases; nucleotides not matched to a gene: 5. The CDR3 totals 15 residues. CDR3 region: CASSIGQGSGNIQYF. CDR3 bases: TGTGCCAGTAGTATAGGACAGGGGAGCGGAAACATTCAGTACTTC.

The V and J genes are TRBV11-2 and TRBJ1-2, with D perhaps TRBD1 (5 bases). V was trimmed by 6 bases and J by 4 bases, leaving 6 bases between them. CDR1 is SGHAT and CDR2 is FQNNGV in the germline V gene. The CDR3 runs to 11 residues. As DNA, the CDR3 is TGTGCCAGCAGTGGGGGCTATGGCTACACCTTC. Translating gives CASSGGYGYTF.

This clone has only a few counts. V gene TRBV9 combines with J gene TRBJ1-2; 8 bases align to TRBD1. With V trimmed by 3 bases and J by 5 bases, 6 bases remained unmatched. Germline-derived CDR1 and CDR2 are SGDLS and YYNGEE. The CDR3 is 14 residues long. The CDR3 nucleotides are TGTGCCAGCAGCGGACAGGGGCAACATTATGGCTACACCTTC. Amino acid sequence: CASSGQGQHYGYTF.

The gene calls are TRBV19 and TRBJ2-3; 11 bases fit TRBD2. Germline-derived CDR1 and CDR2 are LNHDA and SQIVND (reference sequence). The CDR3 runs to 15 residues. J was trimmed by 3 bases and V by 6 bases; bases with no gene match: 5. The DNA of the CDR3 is TGTGCCAGTAGGGTACTAGCGGGGGAGACAGATACGCAGTATTTT. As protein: CASRVLAGETDTQYF.

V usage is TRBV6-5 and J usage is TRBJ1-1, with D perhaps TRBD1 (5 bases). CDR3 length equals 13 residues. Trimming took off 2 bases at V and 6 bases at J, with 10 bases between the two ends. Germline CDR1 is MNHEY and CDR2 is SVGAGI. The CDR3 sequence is CASSYGGDPEAFF. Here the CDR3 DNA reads TGTGCCAGCAGTTACGGAGGGGACCCTGAAGCTTTCTTT.

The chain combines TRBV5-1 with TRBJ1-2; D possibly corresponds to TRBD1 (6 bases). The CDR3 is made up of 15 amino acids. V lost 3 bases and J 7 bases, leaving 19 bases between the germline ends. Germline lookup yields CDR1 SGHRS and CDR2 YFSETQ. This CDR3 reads CASSSMDSGRGGYTF. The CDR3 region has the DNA TGCGCCAGCAGCTCGATGGACAGCGGCCGCGGTGGCTACACCTTC.

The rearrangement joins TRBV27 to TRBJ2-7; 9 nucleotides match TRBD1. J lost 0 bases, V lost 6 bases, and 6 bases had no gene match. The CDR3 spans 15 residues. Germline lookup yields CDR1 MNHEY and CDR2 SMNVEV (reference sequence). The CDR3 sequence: CASREDRGRSYEQYF. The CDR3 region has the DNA TGTGCCAGCAGGGAGGACAGGGGACGCTCCTACGAGCAGTACTTC.

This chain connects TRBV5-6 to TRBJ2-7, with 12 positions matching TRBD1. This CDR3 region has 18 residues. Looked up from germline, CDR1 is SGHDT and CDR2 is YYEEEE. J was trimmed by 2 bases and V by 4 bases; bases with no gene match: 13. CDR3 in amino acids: CASSPDGTGGGWTYEQYF. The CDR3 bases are TGTGCCAGCAGCCCAGACGGGACAGGGGGCGGATGGACCTACGAGCAGTACTTC.

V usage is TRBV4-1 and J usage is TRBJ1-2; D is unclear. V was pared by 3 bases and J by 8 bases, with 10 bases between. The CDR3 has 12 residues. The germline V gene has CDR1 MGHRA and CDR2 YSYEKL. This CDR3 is CASSQETSGYTF. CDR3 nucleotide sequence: TGCGCCAGCAGCCAGGAGACAAGCGGCTACACCTTC.

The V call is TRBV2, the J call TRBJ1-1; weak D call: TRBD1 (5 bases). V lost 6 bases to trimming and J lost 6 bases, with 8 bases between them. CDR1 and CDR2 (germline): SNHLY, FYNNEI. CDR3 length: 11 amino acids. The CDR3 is CASRGTPEAFF. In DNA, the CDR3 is TGTGCCAGCAGGGGGACCCCTGAAGCTTTCTTT.

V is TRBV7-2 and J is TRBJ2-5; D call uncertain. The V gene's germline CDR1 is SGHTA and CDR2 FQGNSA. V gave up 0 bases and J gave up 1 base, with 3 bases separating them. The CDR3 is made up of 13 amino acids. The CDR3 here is CASSLALQETQYF. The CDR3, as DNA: TGTGCCAGCAGCTTAGCGCTCCAAGAGACCCAGTACTTC.